Presented here are 20 T cell receptor beta chains from one specimen sequenced in a study of cytomegalovirus exposure and HLA in healthy donors. PCR primers comprised 60 Vbeta and 13 Jbeta primers. The assay was immunoSEQ multiplex PCR, and TCRdb's table has in-frame clones only and misses some. Of 150,000 to 200,000 clones listed, around 85% are singletons. Sequenced: PBMCs. The receptors were sampled from a man between 18 and 35 years old in good health and CMV-seropositive.

The chain combines TRBV13 with TRBJ2-3, with a weak D call TRBD1 (6 bases). Germline V gene lookup returns CDR1 PRHDT and CDR2 FYEKMQ (reference sequence). The CDR3 contains 16 residues. V dropped 4 bases and J dropped 1 base, with 15 bases sitting between them. The CDR3 nucleotides are TGTGCCAGCAGCTCCCAAGGACAGCGCCGCACAGATACGCAGTATTTT. It yields the protein CASSSQGQRRTDTQYF.

The chain links TRBV9 to TRBJ2-1; 10 nucleotides agree with TRBD2. J was trimmed by 4 bases and V by 4 bases; bases with no gene match: 5. Germline-derived CDR1 and CDR2 are SGDLS and YYNGEE. The CDR3 has 15 amino acids. CDR3: CASSKRGGGYNEQFF. DNA for the CDR3: TGTGCCAGCAGCAAGCGGGGGGGCGGGTACAATGAGCAGTTCTTC.

The CDR3: CASSFPGGEREQYF. In DNA form, the CDR3 reads TGTGCCAGCAGTTTCCCAGGGGGCGAACGCGAGCAGTACTTC. This sequence joins TRBV27 and TRBJ2-5; the match to TRBD1 covers 8 bases. The J call may be wrong; the DNA end is better matched by TRBJ2-7. CDR3 length: 14 residues. Germline assignment: CDR1 MNHEY and CDR2 SMNVEV (reference sequence).

This clone was picked up a small number of times. V is TRBV4-3 and J is TRBJ1-5, with TRBD1 identical over 7 bases. The CDR3 has 13 amino acids. Losses at the gene ends were 5 bases for V and 5 bases for J; bases not matched to a gene: 3. Germline lookup yields CDR1 LGHNA and CDR2 YSLEER. CDR3 coding DNA: TGCGCCAGCAGCAAGGGGGCCGATCAGCCCCAGCATTTT. It codes for CASSKGADQPQHF.

The V call is TRBV7-3, the J call TRBJ2-2, with TRBD2 matching over 7 bases. Germline V gene data show CDR1 as SGHTA and CDR2 as FQGTGA. Germline trimming cut 5 bases from V and 3 bases from J; bases unmatched to any gene: 24. CDR3 size: 21 residues. The CDR3 is CASSTARPLPWRGGDTGELFF. The CDR3 region has the DNA TGTGCCAGCAGCACGGCCCGGCCCCTACCGTGGAGGGGAGGGGACACCGGGGAGCTGTTTTTT. Full variable domain (remainder filled in from reference TRBV7-3 and TRBJ2-2): GAGVSQTPSNKVTEKGKYVELRCDPISGHTALYWYRQSLGQGPEFLIYFQGTGAADDSGLPNDRFFAVRPEGSVSTLKIQRTERGDSAVYLCASSTARPLPWRGGDTGELFFGEGSRLTVL.

V and J are TRBV7-9 and TRBJ2-5; 11 bases match TRBD2. Trimming removed 5 bases from V and 5 bases from J; junction bases left unmatched: 4. This CDR3 has 14 residues. Germline values: CDR1 SEHNR, CDR2 FQNEAQ (reference sequence). The CDR3 is CASSGGLAAETQYF. CDR3 coding DNA: TGTGCCAGCAGCGGGGGACTAGCGGCTGAGACCCAGTACTTC. The full variable domain, with the rest looked up from reference TRBV7-9 and TRBJ2-5, is DTGVSQNPRHKITKRGQNVTFRCDPISEHNRLYWYRQTLGQGPEFLTYFQNEAQLEKSRLLSDRFSAERPKGSFSTLEIQRTEQGDSAMYLCASSGGLAAETQYFGPGTRLLVL.

CDR3 sequence (DNA): TGCGCCAGCAGCCAGCGGGGGACTGAAGCTTTCTTT. Its translation is CASSQRGTEAFF. The chain combines TRBV4-1 with TRBJ1-1; possible D gene TRBD1, 5 bases. The germline V and J ends were trimmed by 3 bases and 5 bases, with 7 bases remaining between them. The CDR3 sequence is 12 residues long. Germline loops: CDR1 MGHRA, CDR2 YSYEKL.

This clone has a single count. The gene calls are TRBV11-2 and TRBJ2-6; TRBD1 matches at 8 bases. The CDR3 loop spans 16 amino acids. After removal of 4 bases from V and 4 bases from J, the junction contained 6 bases not matched to a gene. Germline V CDR1 and CDR2: SGHAT, FQNNGV. Here the CDR3 DNA reads TGTGCCAGCAGCTCCCACAGGGGGACCGGGGCCAACGTCCTGACTTTC. This codes for CASSSHRGTGANVLTF. Drawing the rest from reference TRBV11-2 and TRBJ2-6, the complete variable domain is EAGVAQSPRYKIIEKRQSVAFWCNPISGHATLYWYQQILGQGPKLLIQFQNNGVVDDSQLPKDRFSAERLKGVDSTLKIQPAKLEDSAVYLCASSSHRGTGANVLTFGAGSRLTVL.

This chain joins TRBV7-8 and TRBJ2-3; 8 bases are a match to TRBD2. The germline gives CDR1 SGHVS, CDR2 FQNEAQ. CDR3 length equals 15 residues. Germline trimming cut 6 bases from V and 0 bases from J; bases unmatched to any gene: 5. The CDR3 DNA follows: TGTGCCAGCAGGTTAAGCGGGGGAAGCACAGATACGCAGTATTTT. Protein sequence: CASRLSGGSTDTQYF.

This clone is a singleton in its sample. V usage is TRBV2 and J usage is TRBJ1-6; D unresolved. Germline V gives CDR1 SNHLY, CDR2 FYNNEI. This CDR3 is built from 15 residues. V lost 2 bases and J lost 7, with 12 bases in between. The CDR3 bases are TGTGCCAGCAGTGAATTGGCAGCGTTAAATTCACCCCTCCACTTT. It translates to CASSELAALNSPLHF.

This clone was seen only once. This chain joins TRBV6-1 and TRBJ1-2; TRBD1 aligns across 9 bases. Germline V gene sequence: CDR1 MNHNS, CDR2 SASEGT. CDR3 length: 14 residues. CDR3: CADEPGQGSYGYTF. CDR3 nucleotide sequence: TGTGCAGATGAACCGGGACAGGGAAGCTATGGCTACACCTTC.

This rearrangement joins TRBV18 to TRBJ2-5, with D unclear. Germline lookup yields CDR1 KGHSH and CDR2 LQKENI. The V gene lost 3 bases and the J gene lost 0 bases, with 5 bases spanning the gap. This CDR3 is built from 13 residues. The DNA for the CDR3 is TGTGCCAGCTCACCCCGGGACCAAGAGACCCAGTACTTC. Amino acid sequence: CASSPRDQETQYF. Using reference TRBV18 and TRBJ2-5 for the parts outside the CDR3, the full variable domain is NAGVMQNPRHLVRRRGQEARLRCSPMKGHSHVYWYRQLPEEGLKFMVYLQKENIIDESGMPKERFSAEFPKEGPSILRIQQVVRGDSAAYFCASSPRDQETQYFGPGTRLLVL.

In this sample, this clone turned up once. The rearrangement uses TRBV29-1 and TRBJ1-4; a possible D gene is TRBD1 (6 bases). There are 14 residues in the CDR3. Germline V gene sequence: CDR1 SQVTM, CDR2 ANQGSEA. Trimming removed 6 bases from V and 5 bases from J, with 16 bases in between. The chain's CDR3 is CSVKIQGRNEKLFF. CDR3 DNA: TGCAGCGTGAAAATACAGGGCAGAAATGAAAAACTGTTTTTT. The whole variable domain, filled in from reference TRBV29-1 and TRBJ1-4, reads SAVISQKPSRDICQRGTSLTIQCQVDSQVTMMFWYRQQPGQSLTLIATANQGSEATYESGFVIDKFPISRPNLTFSTLTVSNMSPEDSSIYLCSVKIQGRNEKLFFGSGTQLSVL.

The chain uses TRBV10-3 and TRBJ2-2, with TRBD2 identical over 12 bases. CDR3 length: 19 residues. The trim removed 3 bases at V and 1 base at J, leaving 9 bases unmatched. Germline-derived CDR1 and CDR2 are ENHRY and SYGVKD. The CDR3 sequence is CAISEFVLAGGVNTGELFF. The CDR3 bases are TGTGCCATCAGTGAATTTGTCCTAGCGGGGGGGGTGAACACCGGGGAGCTGTTTTTT.

The genes are TRBV18 and TRBJ1-4, with TRBD1 as a possible D gene (5 bases). With 1 base removed from V and 7 bases from J, the gap between germline ends came to 13 bases. Per the germline V gene, CDR1 is KGHSH and CDR2 is LQKENI. The CDR3 contains 15 residues. The CDR3, as DNA: TGTGCCAGCTCACCACGCCGGGGGACGGGTGAAAAACTGTTTTTT. Residues: CASSPRRGTGEKLFF.

The chain couples TRBV11-2 to TRBJ2-1; TRBD1 matches at 7 bases. The CDR3 totals 14 residues. J lost 7 bases, V lost 5 bases, and 8 bases had no gene match. Germline loops: CDR1 SGHAT, CDR2 FQNNGV. The DNA of the CDR3 is TGTGCCAGCAGCCCAAGACAGGGACGGAATGAGCAGTTCTTC. Amino acid sequence: CASSPRQGRNEQFF.

This clone was detected only once. This chain connects TRBV6-5 to TRBJ2-7; 7 nucleotides agree with TRBD1. With 8 bases clipped from V and 4 bases from J, the junction kept 8 bases outside the gene matches. Germline CDR1 and CDR2: MNHEY and SVGAGI. The CDR3 has 13 amino acids. CDR3: CASPDRVVYEQYF. In DNA, the CDR3 is TGTGCCAGCCCAGACAGGGTTGTTTACGAGCAGTACTTC.

This rearrangement joins TRBV19 to TRBJ1-6; TRBD1 might be the D (6 bases). This CDR3 has 12 residues. Germline V CDR1 and CDR2: LNHDA, SQIVND (reference sequence). The germline V and J ends were trimmed by 3 bases and 10 bases, with 7 bases remaining between them. The CDR3 loop is CASSMRGSPLHF. The CDR3 DNA reads as TGTGCCAGTAGTATGAGGGGGTCACCCCTCCACTTT. Full variable domain (rest looked up from reference TRBV19 and TRBJ1-6): DGGITQSPKYLFRKEGQNVTLSCEQNLNHDAMYWYRQDPGQGLRLIYYSQIVNDFQKGDIAEGYSVSREKKESFPLTVTSAQKNPTAFYLCASSMRGSPLHFGNGTRLTVT.

The chain couples TRBV9 to TRBJ2-2; TRBD2 matches 12 bases. The CDR3 loop spans 18 amino acids. With V trimmed by 0 bases and J by 4 bases, 7 bases remained unmatched. The germline V gene has CDR1 SGDLS and CDR2 YYNGEE. The CDR3 protein is CASSVVPASGGVTGELFF. CDR3 bases: TGTGCCAGCAGCGTAGTTCCTGCTAGCGGGGGGGTCACCGGGGAGCTGTTTTTT.

V gene TRBV30 combines with J gene TRBJ2-3; D remains unclear. Germline-derived CDR1 and CDR2 are GTSNPN and SVGIG (reference sequence). The CDR3 is 17 amino acids. Trimming cost V 2 bases and J 3 bases, with 21 bases left between them. CDR3 sequence: CAWSKEGPVRRTDTQYF. CDR3 sequence (DNA): TGTGCCTGGAGTAAAGAAGGCCCTGTACGGCGGACAGATACGCAGTATTTT. The full variable domain, in which reference TRBV30 and TRBJ2-3 provide the parts outside the CDR3, is SQTIHQWPATLVQPVGSPLSLECTVEGTSNPNLYWYRQAAGRGLQLLFYSVGIGQISSEVPQNLSASRPQDRQFILSSKKLLLSDSGFYLCAWSKEGPVRRTDTQYFGPGTRLTVL.